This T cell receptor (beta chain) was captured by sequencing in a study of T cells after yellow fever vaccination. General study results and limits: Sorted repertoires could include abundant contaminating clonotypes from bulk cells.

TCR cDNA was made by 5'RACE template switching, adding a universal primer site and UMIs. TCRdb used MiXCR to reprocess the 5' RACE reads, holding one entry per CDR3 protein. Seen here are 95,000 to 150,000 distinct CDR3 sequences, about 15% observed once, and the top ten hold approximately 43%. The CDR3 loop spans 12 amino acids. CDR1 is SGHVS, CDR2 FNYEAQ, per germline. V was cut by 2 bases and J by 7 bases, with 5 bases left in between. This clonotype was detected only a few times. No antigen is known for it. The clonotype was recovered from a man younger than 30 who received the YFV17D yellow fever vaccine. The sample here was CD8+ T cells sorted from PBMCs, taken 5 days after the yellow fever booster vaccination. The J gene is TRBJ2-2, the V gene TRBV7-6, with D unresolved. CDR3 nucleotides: TGTGCCAGCAGCTTATCTCTCGGGGAGCTGTTTTTT. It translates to CASSLSLGELFF.